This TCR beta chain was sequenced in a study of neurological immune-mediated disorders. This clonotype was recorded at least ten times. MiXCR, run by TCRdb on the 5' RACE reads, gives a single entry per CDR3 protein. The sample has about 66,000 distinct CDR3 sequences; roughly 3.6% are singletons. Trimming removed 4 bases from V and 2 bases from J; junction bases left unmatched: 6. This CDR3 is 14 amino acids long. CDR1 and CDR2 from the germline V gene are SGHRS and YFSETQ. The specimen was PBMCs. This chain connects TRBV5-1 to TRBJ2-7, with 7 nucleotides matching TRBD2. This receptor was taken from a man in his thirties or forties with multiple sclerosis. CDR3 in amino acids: CASSGEGGTYEQYF. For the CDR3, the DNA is TGCGCCAGCAGCGGGGAGGGCGGAACCTACGAGCAGTACTTC.